Listed here is a single TCR beta chain. This entry comes from a study of blood T cell repertoires in COVID-19. Overall study: Researchers got acute and convalescent COVID-19 samples from the United States, Italy and Spain. Nucleic acid was either cDNA or gDNA, and it came from T cells, B-cell-depleted T cells, or PBMCs.

Authors' data handling: Estimation of nucleated cell counts was performed using reference gene primer amplification. Profiling relied on immunoSEQ multiplex PCR, and the TCRdb table lists in-frame clones only, not all of them. V and J calls and clone size are copied from that table; D and trimming were computed from the DNA. The table shows around 190,000 clones, with approximately 90% occurring only once. The CDR3 runs 14 residues. The germline V gene has CDR1 SGDLS and CDR2 YYNGEE. V was pared by 4 bases and J by 5 bases, with 13 bases between. The source is a man between 25 and 39 years old with acute or convalescent COVID-19. The chain is built from TRBV9 and TRBJ1-5, with D possibly being TRBD1 (5 bases). Sequencing was done on a sample of peripheral blood. The CDR3 DNA is TGTGCCAGCAGCTATTTAATAGGGGATCAGCCCCAGCATTTT. Translating gives CASSYLIGDQPQHF.